This paragraph reports one TCR beta chain. The J segment lost 6 bases and the V segment lost 4 bases, leaving 12 bases of the junction unmatched. This CDR3 comprises 16 residues. Looked up from germline, CDR1 is SGHVS and CDR2 is FQNEAQ. The sample originates from a study of cytomegalovirus exposure and HLA in healthy donors. The PCR employed 60 Vbeta primers together with 13 Jbeta primers. Method: immunoSEQ multiplex PCR; TCRdb's copy keeps in-frame clones and lacks some. Counted here are about 100,000 clones, roughly four fifths occurring once; the ten biggest clones make up 13% to 15%. The specimen was PBMCs. The chain combines TRBV7-8 with TRBJ2-7; 10 nucleotides agree with TRBD1. The origin of this receptor is a male donor in good health and CMV-seropositive. The CDR3 coding sequence is TGTGCCAGCAGCTCCGGTCCCGGGACAGGGGTTATCGAGCAGTACTTC. Translating it yields CASSSGPGTGVIEQYF. Drawing the rest from reference TRBV7-8 and TRBJ2-7, the complete variable domain is GAGVSQSPRYKVAKRGQDVALRCDPISGHVSLFWYQQALGQGPEFLTYFQNEAQLDKSGLPSDRFFAERPEGSVSTLKIQRTQQEDSAVYLCASSSGPGTGVIEQYFGPGTRLTVT.